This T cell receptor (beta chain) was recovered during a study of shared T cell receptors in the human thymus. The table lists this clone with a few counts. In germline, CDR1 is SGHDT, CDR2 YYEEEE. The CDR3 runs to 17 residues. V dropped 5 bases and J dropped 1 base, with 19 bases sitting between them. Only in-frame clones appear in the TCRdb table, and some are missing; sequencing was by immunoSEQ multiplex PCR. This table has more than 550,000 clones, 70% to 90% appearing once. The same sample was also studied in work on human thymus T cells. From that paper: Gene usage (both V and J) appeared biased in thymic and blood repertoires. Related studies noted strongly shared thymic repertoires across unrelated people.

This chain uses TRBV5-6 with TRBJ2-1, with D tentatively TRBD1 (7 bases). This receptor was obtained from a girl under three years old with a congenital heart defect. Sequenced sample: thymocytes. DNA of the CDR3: TGTGCCAGCAGTATGGCAGGAGGGGGCCGATCCTACAATGAGCAGTTCTTC. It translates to CASSMAGGGRSYNEQFF.